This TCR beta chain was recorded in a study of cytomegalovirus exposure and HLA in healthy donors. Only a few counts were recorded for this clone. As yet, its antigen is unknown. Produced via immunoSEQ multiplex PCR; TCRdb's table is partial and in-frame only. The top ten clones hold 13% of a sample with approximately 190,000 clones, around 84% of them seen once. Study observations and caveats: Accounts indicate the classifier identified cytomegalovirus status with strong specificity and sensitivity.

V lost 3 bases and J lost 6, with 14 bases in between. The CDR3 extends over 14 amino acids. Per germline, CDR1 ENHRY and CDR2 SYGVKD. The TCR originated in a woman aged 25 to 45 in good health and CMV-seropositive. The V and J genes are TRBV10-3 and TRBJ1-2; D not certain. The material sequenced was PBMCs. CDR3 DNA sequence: TGTGCCATCAGTGATGGGAGGGAACCAGATGGCTACACCTTC. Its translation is CAISDGREPDGYTF.